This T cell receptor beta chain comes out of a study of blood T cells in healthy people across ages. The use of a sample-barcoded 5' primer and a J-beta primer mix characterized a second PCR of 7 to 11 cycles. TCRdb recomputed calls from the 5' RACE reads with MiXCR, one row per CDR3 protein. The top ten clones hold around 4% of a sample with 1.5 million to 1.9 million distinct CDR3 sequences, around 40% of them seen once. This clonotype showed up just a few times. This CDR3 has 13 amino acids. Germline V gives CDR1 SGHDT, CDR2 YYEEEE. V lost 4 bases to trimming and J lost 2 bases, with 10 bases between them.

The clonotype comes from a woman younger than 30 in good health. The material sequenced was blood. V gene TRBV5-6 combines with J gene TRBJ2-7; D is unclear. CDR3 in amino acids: CASSPGFAYEQYF. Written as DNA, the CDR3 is TGTGCCAGCAGCCCTGGGTTCGCCTACGAGCAGTACTTC.